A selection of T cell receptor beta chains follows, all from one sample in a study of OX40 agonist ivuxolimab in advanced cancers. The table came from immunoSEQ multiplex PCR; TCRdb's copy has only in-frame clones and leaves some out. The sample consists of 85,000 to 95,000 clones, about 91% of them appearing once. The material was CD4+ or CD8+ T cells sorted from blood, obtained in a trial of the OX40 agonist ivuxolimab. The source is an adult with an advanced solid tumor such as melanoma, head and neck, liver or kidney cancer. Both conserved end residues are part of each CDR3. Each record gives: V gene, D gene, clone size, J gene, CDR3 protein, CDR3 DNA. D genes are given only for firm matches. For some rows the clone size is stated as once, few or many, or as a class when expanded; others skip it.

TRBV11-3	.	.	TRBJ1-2	CASSLDQGRRNGYTF	TGTGCCAGCAGCTTAGATCAAGGTAGGCGTAATGGCTACACCTTC
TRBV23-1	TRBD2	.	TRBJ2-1	CASSHQNGTSGSTSYNEQFF	TGCGCCAGCAGTCACCAGAATGGGACTAGCGGGTCGACCTCCTACAATGAGCAGTTCTTC
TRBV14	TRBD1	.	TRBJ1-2	CASSQVTGGLLYGYTF	TGTGCCAGCAGCCAGGTTACAGGGGGCCTCCTCTATGGCTACACCTTC
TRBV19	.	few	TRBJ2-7	CASSIVRPSDTLSYEQYF	TGTGCCAGTAGTATAGTCCGTCCCTCGGACACCCTAAGCTACGAGCAGTACTTC
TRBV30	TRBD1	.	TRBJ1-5	CAWSMGQGSQPQHF	TGTGCCTGGAGTATGGGACAGGGGAGTCAGCCCCAGCATTTT
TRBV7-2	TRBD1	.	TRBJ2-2	CASSLRSGGDTGELFF	TGTGCCAGCAGCTTAAGATCAGGGGGCGACACCGGGGAGCTGTTTTTT
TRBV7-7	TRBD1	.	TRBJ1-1	CASSLDRDTEAFF	TGTGCTAGCAGCTTAGACAGGGACACTGAAGCTTTCTTT
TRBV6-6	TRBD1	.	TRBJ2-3	CASGTGYMTDTQYF	TGTGCCTCTGGGACAGGGTACATGACAGATACGCAGTATTTT
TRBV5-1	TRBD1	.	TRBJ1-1	CASSSEGTGNIGAFF	TGCGCCAGCAGCTCCGAAGGGACAGGGAATATAGGAGCTTTCTTT
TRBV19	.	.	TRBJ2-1	CASSPIALGGNEQFF	TGTGCCAGTAGTCCGATAGCCCTCGGGGGAAATGAGCAGTTCTTC
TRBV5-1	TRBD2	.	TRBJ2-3	CASSLVLAGASGDTQYF	TGCGCCAGCAGCTTGGTGTTAGCGGGGGCCTCCGGGGATACGCAGTATTTT
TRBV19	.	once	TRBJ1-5	CASTPRGARGPQPQHF	TGTGCCAGTACTCCGCGGGGGGCCCGTGGCCCTCAGCCCCAGCATTTT
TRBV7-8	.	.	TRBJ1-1	CASSLFGEVEAFF	TGTGCCAGCAGCTTATTCGGCGAGGTTGAAGCTTTCTTT
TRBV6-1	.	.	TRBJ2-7	CASRELAPYEQYF	TGTGCCAGCAGGGAGCTCGCCCCCTACGAGCAGTACTTC
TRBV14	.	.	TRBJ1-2	CASSQMQGILRDGYTF	TGTGCCAGCAGCCAAATGCAGGGGATCTTGCGAGATGGCTACACCTTC
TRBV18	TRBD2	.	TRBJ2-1	CASSPGLAGVETGEQFF	TGTGCCAGCTCACCCGGACTAGCGGGAGTCGAAACCGGTGAGCAGTTCTTC
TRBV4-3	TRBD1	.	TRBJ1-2	CASSQDISGQGAPGYGYTF	TGCGCCAGCAGCCAAGATATATCGGGACAGGGGGCACCTGGCTATGGCTACACCTTC
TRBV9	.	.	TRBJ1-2	CASSTEVVDSNYGYTF	TGTGCCAGCAGCACCGAGGTTGTGGACAGTAACTATGGCTACACCTTC
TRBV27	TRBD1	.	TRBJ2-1	CASSKGGKAYNEQFF	TGTGCCAGCAGTAAAGGGGGCAAGGCCTACAATGAGCAGTTCTTC
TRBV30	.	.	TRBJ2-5	CAWSLGGLWETQYF	TGTGCCTGGAGCCTTGGGGGGCTGTGGGAGACCCAGTACTTC
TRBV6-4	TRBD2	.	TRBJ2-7	CASSDSKREGQRSEQYF	TGTGCCAGCAGTGACTCCAAACGGGAGGGCCAGCGAAGCGAGCAGTACTTC
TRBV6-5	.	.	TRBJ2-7	CASLSSRGSSYEQYF	TGTGCCAGCCTCTCATCCAGGGGAAGCTCCTACGAGCAGTACTTC
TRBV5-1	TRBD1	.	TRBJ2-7	CASSLTGVYEQYF	TGCGCCAGCAGTTTGACAGGGGTGTACGAGCAGTACTTC
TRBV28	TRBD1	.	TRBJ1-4	CASSQPTGVNEKLFF	TGTGCCAGCAGTCAACCGACAGGGGTCAATGAAAAACTGTTTTTT
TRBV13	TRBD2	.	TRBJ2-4	CASSLISDSGRNIQYF	TGTGCCAGCAGCTTAATATCAGATAGCGGGAGAAACATTCAGTACTTC
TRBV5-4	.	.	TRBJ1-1	CASTRGQGMDTEAFF	TGTGCCAGCACCCGCGGCCAGGGGATGGACACTGAAGCTTTCTTT
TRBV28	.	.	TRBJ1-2	CASSWGALNYGYTF	TGTGCCAGCAGTTGGGGGGCGCTTAACTATGGCTACACCTTC
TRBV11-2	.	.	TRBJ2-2	CASSLDIFGVGTGELFF	TGTGCCAGCAGCTTAGATATTTTCGGGGTAGGGACCGGGGAGCTGTTTTTT
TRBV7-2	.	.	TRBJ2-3	CASSLTDTQYF	TGTGCCAGCAGCTTAACAGATACGCAGTATTTT
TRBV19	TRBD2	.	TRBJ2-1	CASSIFWSREGFNNEQFF	TGTGCCAGTAGTATCTTTTGGTCGCGGGAGGGTTTTAACAATGAGCAGTTCTTC
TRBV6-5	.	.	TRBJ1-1	CASKKAFF	TGTGCCAGCAAGAAGGCTTTCTTT
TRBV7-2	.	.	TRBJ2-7	CASSLALGGTYEQYF	TGTGCCAGCAGCTTAGCCCTCGGAGGAACCTACGAGCAGTACTTC
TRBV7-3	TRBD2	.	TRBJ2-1	CASSPGGRLPKNNEQFF	TGTGCCAGCAGCCCCGGCGGGAGGCTGCCGAAGAACAATGAGCAGTTCTTC
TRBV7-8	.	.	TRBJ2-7	CASSTGSWGGSYEQYF	TGTGCCAGCAGCACCGGTTCATGGGGCGGCTCCTACGAGCAGTACTTC
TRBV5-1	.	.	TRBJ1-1	CASSPQATANTEAFF	TGCGCCAGCAGCCCCCAAGCGACAGCGAACACTGAAGCTTTCTTT
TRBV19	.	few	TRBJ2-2	CASSELQGNTGELFF	TGTGCCAGTAGTGAATTACAGGGGAACACCGGGGAGCTGTTTTTT
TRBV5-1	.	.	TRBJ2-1	CASSRSPNNEQFF	TGCGCCAGCAGCCGTAGCCCCAACAATGAGCAGTTCTTC
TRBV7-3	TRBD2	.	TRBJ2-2	CASSLVAGAPSGELFF	TGTGCCAGCAGCTTAGTAGCGGGGGCGCCATCCGGGGAGCTGTTTTTT
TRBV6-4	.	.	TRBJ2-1	CATSSYNEQFF	TGTGCCACCTCCTCCTACAATGAGCAGTTCTTC
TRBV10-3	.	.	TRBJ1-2	CAITNSGAFPNYGYTF	TGTGCCATCACAAACAGCGGGGCTTTCCCTAACTATGGCTACACCTTC
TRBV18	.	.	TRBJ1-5	CASSPVAGNQPQHF	TGTGCCAGCTCACCAGTTGCGGGGAACCAGCCCCAGCATTTT
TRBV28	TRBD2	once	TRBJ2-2	CASSQASGSLTGELFF	TGTGCCAGCAGCCAGGCTAGCGGGAGCCTCACCGGGGAGCTGTTTTTT
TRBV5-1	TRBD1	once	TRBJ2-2	CASSGQGVGTGELFF	TGCGCCAGCAGTGGACAGGGTGTGGGAACCGGGGAGCTGTTTTTT
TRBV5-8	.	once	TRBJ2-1	CASSLGRDVGNEQFF	TGTGCCAGCAGCTTGGGCCGCGACGTGGGCAATGAGCAGTTCTTC
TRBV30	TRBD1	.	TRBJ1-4	CAWSGQGASEKLFF	TGTGCCTGGAGCGGACAGGGGGCGTCGGAAAAACTGTTTTTT
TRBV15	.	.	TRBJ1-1	CATSPNGLKNTEAFF	TGTGCCACCAGCCCCAACGGACTCAAGAACACTGAAGCTTTCTTT
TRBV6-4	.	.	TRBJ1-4	CASSAGSGEKLFF	TGTGCCAGCAGTGCGGGGTCGGGTGAAAAACTGTTTTTT
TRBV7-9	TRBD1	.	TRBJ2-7	CASSSRGQGYEQYF	TGTGCCAGCAGCTCCCGGGGACAGGGGTACGAGCAGTACTTC
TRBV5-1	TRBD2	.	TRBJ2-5	CASSLAIGTSGGQTQGTQYF	TGCGCCAGCAGCTTGGCCATTGGGACTAGCGGGGGCCAAACACAGGGGACCCAGTACTTC
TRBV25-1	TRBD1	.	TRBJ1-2	CASRQGNYGYTF	TGTGCCAGCCGACAGGGGAACTATGGCTACACCTTC
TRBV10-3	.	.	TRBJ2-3	CAINGDTDTQYF	TGTGCCATCAATGGAGACACAGATACGCAGTATTTT
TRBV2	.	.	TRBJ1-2	CASSVKGLEGGYTF	TGTGCCAGCAGTGTCAAGGGCCTGGAGGGTGGCTACACCTTC
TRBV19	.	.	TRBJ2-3	CASSIGQTTDTQYF	TGTGCCAGTAGTATAGGGCAGACCACAGATACGCAGTATTTT
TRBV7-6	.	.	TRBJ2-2	CASSSTPNTGELFF	TGTGCCAGCAGCTCGACACCGAACACCGGGGAGCTGTTTTTT
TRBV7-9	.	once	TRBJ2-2	CASLSSSNTGELFF	TGTGCCAGCTTGTCATCTTCGAACACCGGGGAGCTGTTTTTT
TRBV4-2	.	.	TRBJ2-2	CASSLYGGNGELFF	TGTGCCAGCAGCCTATACGGGGGTAACGGGGAGCTGTTTTTT
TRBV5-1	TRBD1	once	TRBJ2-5	CASSSHDRGEETQYF	TGCGCCAGCAGCTCCCACGACAGGGGAGAAGAGACCCAGTACTTC